Below, 27 T cell receptor beta chains from the same sample are listed, as sequenced in a study of OX40 agonist ivuxolimab in advanced cancers. The protocol was immunoSEQ multiplex PCR, while the TCRdb copy is restricted to in-frame clones and leaves out a portion. The top ten hold roughly 0.5% of the sample, which has over 65,000 clones, about 84% seen once. The material was CD4+ or CD8+ T cells sorted from blood, obtained in a trial of the OX40 agonist ivuxolimab. The receptors were sampled from an adult with an advanced solid tumor such as melanoma, head and neck, liver or kidney cancer.

The chain is built from TRBV5-1 and TRBJ2-2, with no clear D. CDR3 length: 17 residues. CDR1 is SGHRS and CDR2 is YFSETQ in the germline V gene. Trimming left V 1 base short and J 0 bases short, with 13 bases between. The CDR3 region is CASSLLVAAANTGELFF. CDR3 in DNA: TGCGCCAGCAGCTTGTTGGTGGCAGCCGCGAACACCGGGGAGCTGTTTTTT. Drawing the rest from reference TRBV5-1 and TRBJ2-2, the complete variable domain is KAGVTQTPRYLIKTRGQQVTLSCSPISGHRSVSWYQQTPGQGLQFLFEYFSETQRNKGNFPGRFSGRQFSNSRSEMNVSTLELGDSALYLCASSLLVAAANTGELFFGEGSRLTVL.

The V gene is TRBV19, the J gene TRBJ2-2, with 14 bases fitting TRBD2. V was pared by 5 bases and J by 4 bases, with 3 bases of the junction left unmatched. Germline V CDR1 and CDR2: LNHDA, SQIVND (reference sequence). The CDR3 has 16 residues. The CDR3 DNA reads TGTGCCAGTAGTGGACTAGCGGGAGGTGTCACCGGGGAGCTGTTTTTT. Its translation is CASSGLAGGVTGELFF.

This rearrangement joins TRBV5-1 to TRBJ2-1; D gene unclear. The CDR3 has 16 residues. Trimming took off 0 bases at V and 5 bases at J, with 15 bases between the two ends. The germline V gene has CDR1 SGHRS and CDR2 YFSETQ. CDR3 nucleotide sequence: TGCGCCAGCAGCTTGGTTTTCGTCGGCGGAGACAATGAGCAGTTCTTC. It encodes CASSLVFVGGDNEQFF.

The genes are TRBV9 and TRBJ2-2; tentatively, D is TRBD1 (5 bases). This CDR3 region has 17 residues. Germline lookup yields CDR1 SGDLS and CDR2 YYNGEE. Trimming stripped 0 bases from V and 3 bases from J, with 15 bases between. DNA for the CDR3: TGTGCCAGCAGCGTAGCCCTGACAGTAATTCACACCGGGGAGCTGTTTTTT. Translation gives CASSVALTVIHTGELFF.

The CDR3 DNA sequence: TGTGCCATCAGTGATGGGGAGCTGCGCTCCTACGAGCAGTACTTC. It codes for CAISDGELRSYEQYF. The chain uses TRBV10-3 and TRBJ2-7, with D perhaps matching TRBD2 (5 bases). Germline assignment: CDR1 ENHRY and CDR2 SYGVKD. With 3 bases removed from V and 0 bases from J, the gap between germline ends came to 12 bases. The CDR3 has 15 residues.

Regarding this clone: A much larger clone is a single base away; this may be a read error. The same CDR3 arises from other DNA sequences in this sample as well. The rearrangement links TRBV6-1 to TRBJ1-3; a possible D gene is TRBD1 (5 bases). V lost 8 bases, J lost 1 base, and 15 bases lay in between. CDR3 size: 15 residues. Germline CDR1 reads MNHNS; CDR2 reads SASEGT. As DNA, the CDR3 is TGTGCCAGCTCCCAAGGGGCGCTTTCTGGAAACACCATATATTTT. Translated: CASSQGALSGNTIYF.

This chain uses TRBV10-3 with TRBJ1-5; perhaps TRBD1 as D (5 bases). Germline V lookup: CDR1 ENHRY, CDR2 SYGVKD. The CDR3 has 15 amino acids. Trimming took 7 bases from V and 6 from J, leaving 19 bases between them. CDR3 loop: CAIIGTFRVCQPQHF. CDR3 bases: TGTGCCATCATCGGGACTTTTAGAGTTTGTCAGCCCCAGCATTTT.

V and J are TRBV11-2 and TRBJ2-7, with TRBD1 matching 9 bases. The V and J ends lost 6 bases and 3 bases, in that order; junction bases with no gene match: 9. The germline gives CDR1 SGHAT, CDR2 FQNNGV. This CDR3 region has 15 residues. The CDR3 loop is CASRYPGQGVYEQYF. CDR3 nucleotide sequence: TGTGCCAGCAGGTATCCGGGACAGGGAGTCTACGAGCAGTACTTC.

The chain couples TRBV5-1 to TRBJ2-7, with TRBD1 identical over 7 bases. V was clipped by 6 bases and J by 7 bases; unmatched bases: 4. This CDR3 is built from 11 residues. Germline V gives CDR1 SGHRS, CDR2 YFSETQ. CDR3 region: CASTSRGEQYF. The CDR3 bases are TGCGCCAGCACCTCCAGGGGGGAGCAGTACTTC.

This chain joins TRBV27 and TRBJ1-4; TRBD1 aligns across 11 bases. With 7 bases clipped from V and 4 bases from J, the junction kept 5 bases outside the gene matches. The CDR3 totals 15 residues. Germline CDR1 reads MNHEY; CDR2 reads SMNVEV (reference sequence). The CDR3 reads CASTRGTGGNEKLFF. The CDR3 bases are TGTGCCAGCACCAGAGGGACAGGGGGTAATGAAAAACTGTTTTTT.

The chain employs TRBV7-2 and TRBJ1-1; D uncertain. V was pared by 11 bases and J by 6 bases, with 7 bases between. Germline loops: CDR1 SGHTA, CDR2 FQGNSA. The CDR3 has 9 residues. CDR3 amino acids: CASGPEAFF. Here the CDR3 DNA reads TGTGCCTCCGGCCCTGAAGCTTTCTTT.

V usage is TRBV2 and J usage is TRBJ1-6; TRBD1 matches at 9 bases. V shed 7 bases and J 8 bases; nucleotides not matched to a gene: 6. Germline assignment: CDR1 SNHLY and CDR2 FYNNEI. The CDR3 extends over 14 amino acids. The CDR3 spells CASKPDRGDSPLHF. The CDR3 bases are TGTGCCAGCAAGCCAGACAGGGGGGATTCACCCCTCCACTTT.

V gene TRBV7-3 combines with J gene TRBJ2-7; 8 nucleotides align to TRBD2. The J segment lost 0 bases and the V segment lost 0 bases, leaving 1 base of the junction unmatched. Germline V gives CDR1 SGHTA, CDR2 FQGTGA. The CDR3 runs to 15 residues. The CDR3 loop is CASSLTAGDSYEQYF. Written as DNA, the CDR3 is TGTGCCAGCAGCTTAACAGCGGGGGACTCCTACGAGCAGTACTTC. Supplemented by reference TRBV7-3 and TRBJ2-7, the full variable domain reads GAGVSQTPSNKVTEKGKYVELRCDPISGHTALYWYRQSLGQGPEFLIYFQGTGAADDSGLPNDRFFAVRPEGSVSTLKIQRTERGDSAVYLCASSLTAGDSYEQYFGPGTRLTVT.

This clone was found once. This chain links TRBV6-6 with TRBJ1-1, with D possibly matching TRBD1 (5 bases). V gave up 6 bases and J gave up 3 bases, with 14 bases separating them. This CDR3 comprises 14 residues. In germline, CDR1 is MNHNY, CDR2 SVGAGI (reference sequence). In DNA, the CDR3 is TGTGCCAGCAGACCCCAGGACATTTACACTGAAGCTTTCTTT. It is translated as CASRPQDIYTEAFF.

This clone was seen a single time. The rearrangement links TRBV19 to TRBJ2-1, with TRBD1 matching over 7 bases. The germline gives CDR1 LNHDA, CDR2 SQIVND (reference sequence). V shed 5 bases and J 16 bases; nucleotides not matched to a gene: 11. The CDR3 totals 12 residues. Written as DNA, the CDR3 is TGTGCCAGTAGTCCGGCCCGGGACAGCGTTTTCTTC. Amino acid sequence: CASSPARDSVFF. Using reference TRBV19 and TRBJ2-1 for the parts outside the CDR3, the full variable domain is DGGITQSPKYLFRKEGQNVTLSCEQNLNHDAMYWYRQDPGQGLRLIYYSQIVNDFQKGDIAEGYSVSREKKESFPLTVTSAQKNPTAFYLCASSPARDSVFFGPGTRLTVL.

V is TRBV6-1 and J is TRBJ2-2; 11 bases are shared with TRBD2. The germline CDR1 and CDR2 sequences are MNHNS and SASEGT. Trimming took 4 bases from V and 7 from J; bases not matched to a gene: 11. This CDR3 spans 17 amino acids. CDR3 in amino acids: CASSVSLAGAFIGELFF. Here the CDR3 DNA reads TGTGCCAGCAGTGTTTCACTAGCGGGAGCGTTTATCGGGGAGCTGTTTTTT.

This rearrangement joins TRBV2 to TRBJ2-1; D call uncertain. Germline CDR1 is SNHLY and CDR2 is FYNNEI. This CDR3 is 12 amino acids long. V was clipped by 3 bases and J by 6 bases, with 6 bases between them. The CDR3 DNA reads as TGTGCCAGCAGTGAGGTGTCCAATGAGCAGTTCTTC. Protein sequence: CASSEVSNEQFF.

V gene TRBV7-9 combines with J gene TRBJ1-6; D remains unclear. CDR1 and CDR2 from the germline V gene are SEHNR and FQNEAQ (reference sequence). V gave up 4 bases and J gave up 7 bases, with 11 bases separating them. CDR3 length: 14 residues. The CDR3 DNA follows: TGTGCCAGCAGCTCCCGACGGGAAAATTCACCCCTCCACTTT. Translating it yields CASSSRRENSPLHF.

This clone was found a few times. The chain couples TRBV29-1 to TRBJ1-2, with D tentatively TRBD1 (5 bases). Germline lookup yields CDR1 SQVTM and CDR2 ANQGSEA. V lost 6 bases and J 4 bases, leaving 12 bases between the germline ends. This CDR3 contains 12 residues. In DNA form, the CDR3 reads TGCAGCGTCGGGGACGGGGTCTATGGCTACACCTTC. This encodes CSVGDGVYGYTF.

The chain is built from TRBV5-6 and TRBJ2-5, with D maybe TRBD1 (5 bases). The CDR3 sequence is 13 residues long. Per the germline V gene, CDR1 is SGHDT and CDR2 is YYEEEE. Trimming took off 1 base at V and 1 base at J, with 5 bases between the two ends. CDR3: CASSLRGQETQYF. In nucleotides, the CDR3 is TGTGCCAGCAGCTTGAGGGGCCAAGAGACCCAGTACTTC. Using reference TRBV5-6 and TRBJ2-5 for the parts outside the CDR3, the full variable domain is DAGVTQSPTHLIKTRGQQVTLRCSPKSGHDTVSWYQQALGQGPQFIFQYYEEEERQRGNFPDRFSGHQFPNYSSELNVNALLLGDSALYLCASSLRGQETQYFGPGTRLLVL.

This rearrangement joins TRBV2 to TRBJ2-2; 8 positions match TRBD1. With V trimmed by 6 bases and J by 5 bases, 8 bases remained unmatched. The CDR3 has 15 amino acids. CDR1 is SNHLY and CDR2 is FYNNEI in the germline V gene. In DNA, the CDR3 is TGTGCCAGCAGAGGGACAGGAGGGAGAACCGGGGAGCTGTTTTTT. This translates into CASRGTGGRTGELFF.

The chain employs TRBV6-5 and TRBJ1-1; no clear D. Germline CDR1 reads MNHEY; CDR2 reads SVGAGI. The CDR3 runs to 14 residues. Trimming left V 4 bases short and J 6 bases short, with 15 bases between. CDR3 loop: CASSSFPRIPEAFF. The CDR3, as DNA: TGTGCCAGCAGTTCCTTCCCACGTATCCCTGAAGCTTTCTTT.

The V and J genes are TRBV7-8 and TRBJ2-1; the D is unclear. V lost 4 bases to trimming and J lost 5 bases, with 12 bases between them. The germline V gene encodes CDR1 SGHVS and CDR2 FQNEAQ. The CDR3 totals 14 residues. The CDR3 sequence: CASSSRLGNNEQFF. The CDR3 nucleotides are TGTGCCAGCAGCTCCCGTTTGGGGAACAATGAGCAGTTCTTC.

The sample holds one count of this clone. The V call is TRBV30, the J call TRBJ2-1; 14 nucleotides agree with TRBD2. CDR3 length equals 14 residues. Germline V lookup: CDR1 GTSNPN, CDR2 SVGIG (reference sequence). V was pared by 2 bases and J by 9 bases, with 3 bases of the junction left unmatched. CDR3 coding DNA: TGTGCCTGGAGTAAGACTAGCGGGGGGGGTGAGCAGTTCTTC. Protein product: CAWSKTSGGGEQFF.

The chain employs TRBV30 and TRBJ1-2, with 9 nucleotides matching TRBD1. V lost 0 bases to trimming and J lost 4 bases; unmatched junction nucleotides: 0. Germline V CDR1 and CDR2: GTSNPN, SVGIG (reference sequence). This CDR3 has 13 residues. The CDR3 DNA reads TGTGCCTGGAGTGTACAGGGGGCCTATGGCTACACCTTC. Translating it yields CAWSVQGAYGYTF.

The chain joins TRBV5-1 to TRBJ2-1, with 9 bases matching TRBD1. The J segment lost 9 bases and the V segment lost 0 bases, leaving 7 bases of the junction unmatched. CDR1 is SGHRS and CDR2 is YFSETQ in the germline V gene. This CDR3 has 15 residues. CDR3 in DNA: TGCGCCAGCAGCTTGGAAACTACAGGGGGCGGTGAGCAGTTCTTC. Residues: CASSLETTGGGEQFF. Variable domain in full (rest from reference TRBV5-1 and TRBJ2-1): KAGVTQTPRYLIKTRGQQVTLSCSPISGHRSVSWYQQTPGQGLQFLFEYFSETQRNKGNFPGRFSGRQFSNSRSEMNVSTLELGDSALYLCASSLETTGGGEQFFGPGTRLTVL.

The gene calls are TRBV27 and TRBJ2-3, with D hard to call. CDR1 is MNHEY and CDR2 is SMNVEV in the germline V gene (reference sequence). The CDR3 loop spans 14 amino acids. V was trimmed by 8 bases and J by 5 bases, leaving 17 bases between them. Here the CDR3 DNA reads TGTGCCAGCTCCGTGGGCCCAAATGGAGATACGCAGTATTTT. It translates to CASSVGPNGDTQYF.